The sequence of this TCR beta chain was determined in a study of blood T cells in healthy people across ages. V lost 0 bases, J lost 3 bases, and 12 bases lay in between. This CDR3 is built from 15 residues. Germline V gives CDR1 DFQATT, CDR2 SNEGSKA (reference sequence). A sample-barcoded 5' primer and a J-beta primer mix were used in a second PCR of roughly 6 to 12 cycles. Through a template-switch adaptor with 12 random nucleotides, each cDNA molecule received a tag. Each CDR3 protein gets one entry after TCRdb re-called the 5' RACE reads with MiXCR. This table holds fewer than 800,000 distinct CDR3 sequences, 25% found once. Points from the study as a whole: Naive CD4+ cell counts and diversity both ran higher in long-lived than in aged donors. PBMC samples, being unsorted, prevented any conclusive comparison of naive and antigen-experienced cells.

Worth noting for this clonotype: Antigen specificity is unknown.

This sample also appeared in a second study, on T cells of mothers and their children. From that second work: Barcodes and 2-4 random nucleotides were added by M1S in the second PCR.

This receptor was obtained from a boy aged 5-17 years in good health. This rearrangement joins TRBV20-1 to TRBJ2-1; possibly TRBD2 for D (6 bases). The sequenced material came from blood. The CDR3 is CSARDARTNYNEQFF. CDR3 coding DNA: TGCAGTGCTAGAGATGCCAGGACTAACTACAATGAGCAGTTCTTC.